The rows below give T cell receptor beta chains drawn from one sample of a study of control samples from healthy donors and cancer patients. TCRdb's copy holds only in-frame clones and misses some; the assay was immunoSEQ multiplex PCR. Counted here are around 170,000 clones, approximately 94% occurring once; the ten biggest clones make up approximately 1.5%. Specimen: blood. Receptor source: a man aged 25 to 45 in good health. CDR3s include the opening cysteine and the closing phenylalanine or tryptophan. D genes are given only for firm matches. Rows may omit the clone size; those that give it use once, few, many or a size class.

d_call j_call clone_size v_call cdr3_nt cdr3_aa
- TRBJ1-5 - TRBV19 TGTGCCAGTAGTCCCACACATTATAGCAATCAGCCCCAGCATTTT CASSPTHYSNQPQHF
- TRBJ2-2 - TRBV6-2/TRBV6-3 TGTGCCAGCAGCCAACCCGGGACGACCAACACCGGGGAGCTGTTTTTT CASSQPGTTNTGELFF
- TRBJ2-7 - TRBV11-2 TGTGCCAGCAGCTTGGGGGACTGGCCCGGTGAGCAGTACTTC CASSLGDWPGEQYF
TRBD2 TRBJ2-5 - TRBV6-5 TGTGCCAGCAGAGATAGCGGGGGGGCTCAAGAGACCCAGTACTTC CASRDSGGAQETQYF
- TRBJ1-1 - TRBV6-5 TGTGCCAGCAGACAAAAGGGGACGGTTGAAGCTTTCTTT CASRQKGTVEAFF
- TRBJ2-6 - TRBV5-1 TGCGCCAGCAGCTTGTCCGGGATAACTGGGGCCAACGTCCTGACTTTC CASSLSGITGANVLTF
- TRBJ1-2 - TRBV2 TGTGCCAGCAGTGAGGGGGGTTATGGCTACACCTTC CASSEGGYGYTF
- TRBJ2-6 - TRBV5-1 TGCGCCAGCAGCCTTGCGTCAGGGTCTGGGGCCAACGTCCTGACTTTC CASSLASGSGANVLTF
- TRBJ2-5 - TRBV5-1 TGCGCCAGCAGCTTGCTATCAGTCCAAGAGACCCAGTACTTC CASSLLSVQETQYF
TRBD2 TRBJ2-3 once TRBV6-4 TGTGCCAGCAGTGGGGAGGGTAGCACAGATACGCAGTATTTT CASSGEGSTDTQYF
TRBD1 TRBJ1-5 - TRBV25-1 TGTGCCAGCAGTGAATCTGGACAGGGCTATCAGCCCCAGCATTTT CASSESGQGYQPQHF
- TRBJ1-2 - TRBV20-1 TGCAGTGCTAACTTGCTAGGCTACACCTTC CSANLLGYTF
- TRBJ2-7 - TRBV11-2 TGTGCCAGCAGCTCCACCTCCGGGTTTAACAGCGACAGATTTTACGAGCAGTACTTC CASSSTSGFNSDRFYEQYF
TRBD1 TRBJ2-1 - TRBV3-1/TRBV3-2 TGTGCCAGCAGCCAAAGGAAGGGACAGGGGAATGAGCAGTTCTTC CASSQRKGQGNEQFF
- TRBJ2-1 - TRBV2 TGTGCCAGCAGTGTAAAGGCTGGGACACTACGCTACAATGAGCAGTTCTTC CASSVKAGTLRYNEQFF
TRBD1 TRBJ1-2 - TRBV15 TGTGCCACCAGCAGAGATCTTGGTGGGACAGGGGGAAGACGCTATGGCTACACCTTC CATSRDLGGTGGRRYGYTF
TRBD1 TRBJ1-6 - TRBV2 TGTGCCAGCAGCCCGGGACAGGGTAATTCACCCCTCCACTTT CASSPGQGNSPLHF
- TRBJ1-2 - TRBV7-9 TGTGCCAGCCTACCCCTAGCGGGCAGGGGAGACTATGGCTACACCTTC CASLPLAGRGDYGYTF
- TRBJ1-2 - TRBV9 TGTGCCAGCAGTCAAAGTCTCTATGGCTACACCTTC CASSQSLYGYTF
TRBD2 TRBJ2-5 - TRBV5-3 TGTGCCAGAAGCTTCGGGAGGGTGGAAGAGACCCAGTACTTC CARSFGRVEETQYF
- TRBJ2-1 - TRBV9 TGTGCCAGCAGCCCAAATCCCGGGACCTACAATGAGCAGTTCTTC CASSPNPGTYNEQFF
- TRBJ2-2 - TRBV11-2 TGTGCCAGCAGCTCGACCCAGTGGACCGGGGAGCTGTTTTTT CASSSTQWTGELFF
TRBD2 TRBJ2-3 - TRBV27 TGTGCCAGCAGTTTGATAGCGGGAGGGACAGATACGCAGTATTTT CASSLIAGGTDTQYF
TRBD2 TRBJ2-7 - TRBV3-1/TRBV3-2 TGTGCCAGCAGCCAAGGCGGGACTACCGGCGAGCAGTACTTC CASSQGGTTGEQYF
TRBD1 TRBJ1-5 - TRBV28 TGTGCCAGCAGTTACCGGACAGGGGGTCAGCCCCAGCATTTT CASSYRTGGQPQHF
- TRBJ1-2 - TRBV7-8 TGTGCCAGCAGCTTAGCGCAAACGGGGTATGGCTACACCTTC CASSLAQTGYGYTF
TRBD1 TRBJ1-2 - TRBV18 TGTGCCAGCTCACCACCGCCAGGGGGGAATGGCTACACCTTC CASSPPPGGNGYTF
- TRBJ2-3 - TRBV12-3/TRBV12-4 TGTGCCAGCAGTTTAGGACTGGCAGATACGCAGTATTTT CASSLGLADTQYF